This is a list of T cell receptor beta chains from one sample in a study of cytomegalovirus exposure and HLA in healthy donors. Clones were sequenced by immunoSEQ multiplex PCR, and TCRdb holds only the in-frame ones, with some missing. The table includes 150,000 to 200,000 clones, 85% detected once. What was sequenced was PBMCs. The receptors come from a man between 18 and 35 years old in good health and CMV-seropositive. CDR3s include the opening cysteine and the closing phenylalanine or tryptophan. The D gene is left open where the match is weak. The size entry is marked missing in some rows and otherwise reads once, few, many or a size class.

>.|TRBJ1-1|TRBV6-5|.
TGTGCCACCCTGACAGGCCAGGGGACTGAAGCTTTCTTT
CATLTGQGTEAFF
>TRBD2|TRBJ2-1|TRBV5-6|.
TGTGCCAGCAGCGCAGCGGGACTCCCCCGCAATGAGCAGTTCTTC
CASSAAGLPRNEQFF
>TRBD1|TRBJ2-7|TRBV13|.
TGTGCCAGCAGTTTGGGGACAGGACGCCTCGAGCAGTACTTC
CASSLGTGRLEQYF
>.|TRBJ2-5|TRBV5-3|.
TGTGCCAGACCCCCCCGAGGGCTGGAGACCCAGTACTTC
CARPPRGLETQYF
>TRBD2|TRBJ2-6|TRBV4-2|.
TGTGCCAGCAACCAAGAAGGGACTAGCGTACTCAGCGTCCTGACTTTC
CASNQEGTSVLSVLTF
>TRBD2|TRBJ2-1|TRBV9|.
TGTGCCAGCAGCCTCGGGACTAGCGATGAGCAGTTCTTC
CASSLGTSDEQFF
>.|TRBJ1-2|TRBV29-1|once
TGCAGCGGTGCCCAGGGGTTCGATGGCTACACCTTC
CSGAQGFDGYTF
>.|TRBJ1-2|TRBV6-5|.
TGTGCCAGCAACGGGGGGGCTGAAGGCTACACCTTC
CASNGGAEGYTF
>TRBD1|TRBJ1-1|TRBV6-6|.
TGTGCCAGCAGTTTAGGACAGGGGGTCGAAGCTTTCTTT
CASSLGQGVEAFF
>.|TRBJ2-2|TRBV4-3|.
TGCGCCAGCAGGGGAGGAGGGAGTCGGGGAAACACCGGGGAGCTGTTTTTT
CASRGGGSRGNTGELFF
>.|TRBJ2-7|TRBV7-2|.
TGTGCCAGCAGCTTAGCGGCGGGCTCCTACGAGCAGTACTTC
CASSLAAGSYEQYF
>TRBD1|TRBJ1-5|TRBV5-6|once
TGTGCCAGCAGCTTCGGACAGGGGGGGTATCAGCCCCAGCATTTT
CASSFGQGGYQPQHF
>TRBD1|TRBJ2-1|TRBV27|.
TGTGCCAGCAGTTTAGGACAGGGGGCGAATAATGAGCAGTTCTTC
CASSLGQGANNEQFF
>TRBD1|TRBJ1-6|TRBV30|.
TGTGCCTGGAGGGCAGGGGGTAATTCACCCCTCCACTTT
CAWRAGGNSPLHF
>TRBD2|TRBJ2-3|TRBV9|.
TGTGCCAGCAGCCAGGGGCTAGCGGGAGGAACAGATACGCAGTATTTT
CASSQGLAGGTDTQYF
>TRBD1|TRBJ2-5|TRBV19|.
TGTGCCAGTAGTGAAACAGGGGGGACCCAGTACTTC
CASSETGGTQYF
>TRBD1|TRBJ1-5|TRBV6-5|.
TGTGCCAGCAGCTATAGGACAGGGGAGCAGCCCCAGCATTTT
CASSYRTGEQPQHF
>TRBD1|TRBJ1-2|TRBV11-3|.
TGTGCCAGCAGCCTCCGGGACAGGGGTCCCGGATTCTATGGCTACACCTTC
CASSLRDRGPGFYGYTF
>TRBD1|TRBJ1-4|TRBV19|.
TGTGCCAGTAGTCCACAGGGGGGGAATGAAAAACTGTTTTTT
CASSPQGGNEKLFF
>TRBD1|TRBJ1-1|TRBV7-6|.
TGTGCCAGCAGCTTGGACAGGGTGACTGAAGCTTTCTTT
CASSLDRVTEAFF
>TRBD1|TRBJ1-5|TRBV6-1|once
TGTGCCAGCAGTGTTAGGACAGGGGGCAATCAGCCCCAGCATTTT
CASSVRTGGNQPQHF
>.|TRBJ2-7|TRBV7-8|.
TGTGCCAGCAGCTTAACGAGACTTCCAACCTACGAGCAGTACTTC
CASSLTRLPTYEQYF
>.|TRBJ1-6|TRBV5-6|.
TGTGCCAGCAGCTCGTATAATTCACCCCTCCACTTT
CASSSYNSPLHF
>TRBD1|TRBJ1-2|TRBV11-3|.
TGTGCCAGCAGCAGCGAGGGACAGGGGTTCTATGGCTACACCTTC
CASSSEGQGFYGYTF
>.|TRBJ2-7|TRBV4-3|.
TGCGCCAGCAGCCAAGGGGCGCAATCCTACGAGCAGTACTTC
CASSQGAQSYEQYF
>.|TRBJ2-1|TRBV6-4|.
TGTGCCAGCAGTGTGGGCTCGGCGAGTGAGCAGTTCTTC
CASSVGSASEQFF
>.|TRBJ2-7|TRBV7-2|.
TGTGCCAGCAGCCACGTGAGGTCTAGCTTCTACGAGCAGTACTTC
CASSHVRSSFYEQYF
>.|TRBJ1-2|TRBV6-1|.
TGTGCCAGCAGTGAAAGTCTAAACTATGGCTACACCTTC
CASSESLNYGYTF
>TRBD1|TRBJ2-7|TRBV13|.
TGTGCCAGCAGCACGAGGACAGGGCGCTACGAGCAGTACTTC
CASSTRTGRYEQYF
>TRBD2|TRBJ2-1|TRBV15|.
TGTGCCACCAGCACACTCCTAGCGGGGGGTCCTAATGAGCAGTTCTTC
CATSTLLAGGPNEQFF
>TRBD2|TRBJ2-1|TRBV11-3|.
TGTGCCAGCAGCTCCAAACCTAGCGGAAATCGCTACAATGAGCAGTTCTTC
CASSSKPSGNRYNEQFF
>.|TRBJ2-5|TRBV10-3|.
TGTGCCACTCATGCGGGGATGATTGAGACCCAGTACTTC
CATHAGMIETQYF